Shown below are 13 T cell receptor beta chains from a single sample sequenced in a study of blood T cell repertoires in COVID-19. Only in-frame clones appear in the TCRdb table, and some are missing; sequencing was by immunoSEQ multiplex PCR. The table records approximately 300,000 clones, more than 70% of them present only once. The sequenced sample was PBMCs or T cells enriched from blood (not recorded which). All receptors derive from a woman aged 30 to 39 who had recovered from COVID-19.

The rearrangement joins TRBV12-3 or TRBV12-4 to TRBJ2-1, with a weak D call TRBD2 (5 bases). CDR3 length: 13 residues. V was shortened by 6 bases and J by 2 bases, with 8 bases between the two germline ends. CDR3 nucleotide sequence: TGTGCCAGCAGCCCCGGGGCCTACAATGAGCAGTTCTTC. It translates to CASSPGAYNEQFF.

The chain is built from TRBV7-2 and TRBJ2-7; TRBD2 matches at 7 bases. In germline, CDR1 is SGHTA, CDR2 FQGNSA. This CDR3 region has 14 residues. Trimming cost V 4 bases and J 3 bases; bases outside gene matches: 6. The CDR3 DNA follows: TGTGCCAGCAGCTACGGGACTACCTTCTACGAGCAGTACTTC. Protein product: CASSYGTTFYEQYF. The whole variable domain, remainder taken from reference TRBV7-2 and TRBJ2-7, is GAGVSQSPSNKVTEKGKDVELRCDPISGHTALYWYRQSLGQGLEFLIYFQGNSAPDKSGLPSDRFSAERTGGSVSTLTIQRTQQEDSAVYLCASSYGTTFYEQYFGPGTRLTVT.

The V gene is TRBV9, the J gene TRBJ2-2; TRBD1 agrees at 7 bases. V dropped 0 bases and J dropped 7; count of bases not matched to a gene: 3. CDR3 length: 14 amino acids. CDR1 is SGDLS, CDR2 YYNGEE, per germline. The CDR3 loop is CASSVEGAHGELFF. The CDR3 DNA follows: TGTGCCAGCAGCGTAGAGGGGGCGCACGGGGAGCTGTTTTTT.

This clone was recorded once. The chain combines TRBV12-3 or TRBV12-4 with TRBJ2-5; TRBD2 agrees at 10 bases. This CDR3 is built from 13 residues. The junction had 3 bases not matched to a gene; V was cut back by 7 bases and J by 4 bases. CDR3 bases: TGTGCCAGCAAGCGGGGGGGCCTAGAGACCCAGTACTTC. Amino acid sequence: CASKRGGLETQYF.

V usage is TRBV29-1 and J usage is TRBJ1-2; 9 nucleotides line up with TRBD1. The CDR3 covers 13 residues. Looked up from germline, CDR1 is SQVTM and CDR2 is ANQGSEA. With V trimmed by 3 bases and J by 3 bases, 2 bases remained unmatched. CDR3 residues: CSVDGQGYYGYTF. In DNA form, the CDR3 reads TGCAGCGTTGATGGACAGGGGTACTATGGCTACACCTTC.

V usage is TRBV2 and J usage is TRBJ1-2; 8 nucleotides line up with TRBD1. Germline V gene sequence: CDR1 SNHLY, CDR2 FYNNEI. Germline trimming cut 6 bases from V and 7 bases from J; bases unmatched to any gene: 7. The CDR3 has 13 residues. The CDR3 nucleotides read TGTGCCAGCAGGGGCGGACAGGGAGGTGGCTACACCTTC. This sequence encodes CASRGGQGGGYTF.

The chain links TRBV7-2 to TRBJ2-7, with D possibly matching TRBD1 (5 bases). V was cut by 5 bases and J by 5 bases, with 10 bases left in between. CDR1 is SGHTA and CDR2 is FQGNSA in the germline V gene. This CDR3 is built from 12 residues. DNA of the CDR3: TGTGCCAGCAGCCCCGACAGCCACGAGCAGTACTTC. The encoded protein is CASSPDSHEQYF.

This chain uses TRBV11-2 with TRBJ1-3, with TRBD1 matching 7 bases. Germline CDR1 reads SGHAT; CDR2 reads FQNNGV. The length of the CDR3 is 15 residues. Trimming removed 5 bases from V and 0 bases from J; junction bases left unmatched: 4. The chain's CDR3 is CASSLRQGSGNTIYF. In DNA form, the CDR3 reads TGTGCCAGCAGCCTTCGACAGGGCTCTGGAAACACCATATATTTT.

The chain carries TRBV7-9 and TRBJ1-2; 7 nucleotides match TRBD1. The length of the CDR3 is 15 residues. Germline loops: CDR1 SEHNR, CDR2 FQNEAQ (reference sequence). The ends lost 5 bases at V and 0 bases at J; junction bases unmatched: 6. CDR3 sequence: CASSLPGQPNYGYTF. In DNA, the CDR3 is TGTGCCAGCAGCCTCCCGGGACAGCCTAACTATGGCTACACCTTC.

The rearrangement joins TRBV19 to TRBJ2-5; D possibly corresponds to TRBD2 (5 bases). The V end was cut by 4 bases, the J end by 7 bases, with 10 bases between. The CDR3 is made up of 12 amino acids. CDR1 is LNHDA, CDR2 SQIVND, per germline (reference sequence). The CDR3 DNA reads as TGTGCCAGTAGTACCGGGGATACGACCCAGTACTTC. Its protein is CASSTGDTTQYF. The whole variable domain, filled in from reference TRBV19 and TRBJ2-5, reads DGGITQSPKYLFRKEGQNVTLSCEQNLNHDAMYWYRQDPGQGLRLIYYSQIVNDFQKGDIAEGYSVSREKKESFPLTVTSAQKNPTAFYLCASSTGDTTQYFGPGTRLLVL.

The J gene is TRBJ1-2, the V gene TRBV7-2; unclear D gene. V was shortened by 5 bases and J by 3 bases, with 10 bases between the two germline ends. The V gene's germline CDR1 is SGHTA and CDR2 FQGNSA. The CDR3 is 13 amino acids. The CDR3 bases are TGTGCCAGCAGCCCCCGGACTGACTATGGCTACACCTTC. It codes for CASSPRTDYGYTF. Looking up the rest from reference TRBV7-2 and TRBJ1-2 gives the full variable domain: GAGVSQSPSNKVTEKGKDVELRCDPISGHTALYWYRQSLGQGLEFLIYFQGNSAPDKSGLPSDRFSAERTGGSVSTLTIQRTQQEDSAVYLCASSPRTDYGYTFGSGTRLTVV.

The gene calls are TRBV11-2 and TRBJ2-1; D might be TRBD2 (6 bases). This CDR3 comprises 16 residues. Germline CDR1 reads SGHAT; CDR2 reads FQNNGV. Trimming cost V 5 bases and J 3 bases, with 17 bases left between them. The CDR3 DNA follows: TGTGCCAGCAGCCCCCGTGGTAGCGGCCTCTACAATGAGCAGTTCTTC. It translates to CASSPRGSGLYNEQFF.

This chain connects TRBV5-6 to TRBJ1-2, with 7 bases aligning to TRBD1. CDR1 SGHDT and CDR2 YYEEEE come from the germline V gene. This CDR3 has 17 residues. The J segment lost 0 bases and the V segment lost 0 bases, leaving 8 bases of the junction unmatched. The CDR3: CASSLDRGRDPNYGYTF. CDR3 DNA: TGTGCCAGCAGCTTGGACAGGGGCAGGGACCCTAACTATGGCTACACCTTC.